The rows below give T cell receptor beta chains drawn from one sample of a study of low-dose radiotherapy and immunotherapy resistance in tumors. TCRdb analysed the reads with MiXCR anew, one entry per CDR3 protein. The sample lists around 65,000 distinct CDR3 sequences, 26% occurring once. Sequencing was performed on PBMCs, taken before treatment. These receptors were obtained from a male donor with rectosigmoid adenocarcinoma. CDR3s include the opening cysteine and the closing phenylalanine or tryptophan. Each record gives: V gene, J gene, CDR3 protein.

TRBV27	TRBJ2-4	CASSPRDTNIQYF
TRBV28	TRBJ1-4	CASSLSGPPGQGAINEKLFF
TRBV11-2	TRBJ2-7	CASSQTQGSYEQYF
TRBV27	TRBJ2-7	CASSLPGEGMKQYF
TRBV6-5	TRBJ2-6	CASSYSSTRAGANVLTF
TRBV7-2	TRBJ1-1	CASSLVPLNTEAFF
TRBV3-1	TRBJ1-5	CASSPSSGVDQPQHF
TRBV20-1	TRBJ2-7	CSAREFQGYYNEQYF
TRBV20-1	TRBJ2-7	CSARDLREQGMDDEQYF
TRBV6-5	TRBJ2-7	CASSPGRVAGTTSYEQYF
TRBV24-1	TRBJ2-2	CATSDQDSLQASGGGELFFFFFFF
TRBV28	TRBJ2-5	CASSATGGGKETQYF
TRBV13	TRBJ2-6	CASSPRGAGANVLTF
TRBV7-2	TRBJ2-1	CASSLGSGPYNEQFF
TRBV14	TRBJ1-2	CASSQGPGAGGRYTF
TRBV4-3	TRBJ2-5	CASSQEPGLAREETQYF
TRBV19	TRBJ1-1	CASSIEPDSEAFF
TRBV9	TRBJ2-3	CASSARSGSGTDTQYF
TRBV6-2/TRBV6-3	TRBJ1-1	CASTSGVTEAFF
TRBV14	TRBJ1-3	CASSQRTSGNTIYF
TRBV19	TRBJ1-5	CASSFGQEVQPQHF
TRBV18	TRBJ1-2	CASSPLGENYGYTF
TRBV9	TRBJ1-2	CASAENYGYTF
TRBV19	TRBJ2-3	CASSRTSGIRDTQYF